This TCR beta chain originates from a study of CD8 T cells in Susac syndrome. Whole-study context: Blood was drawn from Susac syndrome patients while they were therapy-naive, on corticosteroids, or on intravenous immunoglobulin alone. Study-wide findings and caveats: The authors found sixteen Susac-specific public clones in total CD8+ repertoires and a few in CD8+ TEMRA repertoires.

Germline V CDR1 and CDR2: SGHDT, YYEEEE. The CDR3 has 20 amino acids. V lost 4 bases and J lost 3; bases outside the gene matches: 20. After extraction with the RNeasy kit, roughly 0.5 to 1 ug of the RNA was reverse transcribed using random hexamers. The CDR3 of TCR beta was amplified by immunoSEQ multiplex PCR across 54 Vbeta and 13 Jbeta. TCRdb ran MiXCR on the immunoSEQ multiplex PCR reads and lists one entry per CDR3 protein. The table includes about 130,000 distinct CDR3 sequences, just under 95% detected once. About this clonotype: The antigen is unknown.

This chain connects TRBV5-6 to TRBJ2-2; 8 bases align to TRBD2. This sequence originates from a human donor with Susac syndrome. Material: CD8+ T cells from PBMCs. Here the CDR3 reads CASSAEPPGRAGAHTGELFF. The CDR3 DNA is TGTGCCAGCAGCGCGGAACCCCCTGGTCGAGCGGGAGCTCACACCGGGGAGCTGTTTTTT.